A single TCR beta chain is shown here with its context. The antigen is unknown. Germline trimming cut 5 bases from V and 0 bases from J; bases unmatched to any gene: 4. Germline values: CDR1 SGHVS, CDR2 FNYEAQ. The CDR3 sequence is 14 residues long. This sample is drawn from a study of cytomegalovirus exposure and HLA in healthy donors. Overall study context: From HLA-typed donors, an early data release held some 80 million unique TCRs.

Study-level points and caveats: Differences between HLA loci emerged in a later analysis of TCR association rates, with DRB1 most and HLA-C fewest. In an earlier analysis, productive rearrangement rates for most beta V segments clustered near 87% or 30%.

The PCR ran on 60 Vbeta and 13 Jbeta primers. Sequencing used immunoSEQ multiplex PCR; TCRdb keeps in-frame clones, though not all of them. The repertoire includes around 190,000 clones, over 65% of them detected once, and around 2.5% sits in the top ten. The chain uses TRBV7-6 and TRBJ2-7, with 7 bases that match TRBD2. The sequence was obtained from a man between 60 and 70 years old in good health and CMV-seronegative. Sequenced: PBMCs. The CDR3 DNA follows: TGTGCCAGCAGCCCCGGCGGGAGCTCCTACGAGCAGTACTTC. As protein: CASSPGGSSYEQYF.